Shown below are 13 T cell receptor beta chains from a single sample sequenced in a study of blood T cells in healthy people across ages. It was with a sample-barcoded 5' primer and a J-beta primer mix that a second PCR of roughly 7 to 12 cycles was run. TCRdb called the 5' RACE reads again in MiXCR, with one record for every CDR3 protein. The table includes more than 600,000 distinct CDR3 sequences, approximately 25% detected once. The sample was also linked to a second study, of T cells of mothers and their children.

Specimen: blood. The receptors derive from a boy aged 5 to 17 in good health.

For the CDR3, the DNA is TGTGCCAGTAGTATATTGGGGGGCAATGAGCAGTTCTTC. Translation gives CASSILGGNEQFF. This chain connects TRBV19 to TRBJ2-5, with a weak D call TRBD2 (6 bases). The J call may be faulty, since TRBJ2-1 better matches the DNA end. The CDR3 loop spans 13 amino acids. Germline CDR1 is LNHDA and CDR2 is SQIVND (reference sequence).

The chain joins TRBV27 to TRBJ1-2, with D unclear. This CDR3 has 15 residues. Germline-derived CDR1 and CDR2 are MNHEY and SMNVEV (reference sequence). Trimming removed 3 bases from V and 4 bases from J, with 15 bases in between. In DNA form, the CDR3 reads TGTGCCAGCAGTTTGGAGATGGGTGGGGTCTATGGCTACACCTTC. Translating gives CASSLEMGGVYGYTF.

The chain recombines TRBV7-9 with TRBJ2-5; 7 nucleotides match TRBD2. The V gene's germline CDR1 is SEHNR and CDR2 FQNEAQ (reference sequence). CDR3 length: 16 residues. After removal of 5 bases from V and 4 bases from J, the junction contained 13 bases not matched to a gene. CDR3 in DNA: TGTGCCAGCAGCCCGGGACTACGCGTGGTTGGAGAGACCCAGTACTTC. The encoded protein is CASSPGLRVVGETQYF.

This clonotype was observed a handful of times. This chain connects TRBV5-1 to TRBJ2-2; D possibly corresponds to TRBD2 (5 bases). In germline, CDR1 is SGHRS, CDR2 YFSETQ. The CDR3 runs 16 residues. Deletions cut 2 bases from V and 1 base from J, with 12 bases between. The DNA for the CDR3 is TGCGCCAGCAGCTTACAAAGCGGATTGAACACCGGGGAGCTGTTTTTT. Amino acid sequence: CASSLQSGLNTGELFF.

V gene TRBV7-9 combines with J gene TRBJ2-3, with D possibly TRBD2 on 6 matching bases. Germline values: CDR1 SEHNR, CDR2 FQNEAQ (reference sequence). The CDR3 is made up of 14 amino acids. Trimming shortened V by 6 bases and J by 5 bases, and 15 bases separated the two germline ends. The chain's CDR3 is CASSEQTGEDTQYF. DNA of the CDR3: TGTGCCAGCAGTGAGCAGACGGGGGAAGATACGCAGTATTTT.

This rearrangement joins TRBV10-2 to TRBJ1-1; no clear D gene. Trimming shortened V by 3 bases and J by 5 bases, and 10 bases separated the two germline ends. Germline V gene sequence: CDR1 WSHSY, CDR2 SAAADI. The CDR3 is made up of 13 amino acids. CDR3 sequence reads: CASSEGGYTEAFF. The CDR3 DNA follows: TGCGCCAGCAGTGAAGGAGGGTATACTGAAGCTTTCTTT.

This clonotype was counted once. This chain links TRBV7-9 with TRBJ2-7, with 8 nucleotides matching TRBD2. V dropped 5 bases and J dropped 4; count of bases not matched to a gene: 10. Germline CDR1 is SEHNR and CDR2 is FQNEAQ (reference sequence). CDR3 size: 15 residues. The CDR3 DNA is TGTGCCAGCAGCAGAGCGGGAGTTATTGCTTACGAGCAGTACTTC. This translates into CASSRAGVIAYEQYF.

CDR3 bases: TGTGCCAGCAGAGCCCTGGGACCAAACACCGGGGAGCTGTTTTTT. Protein product: CASRALGPNTGELFF. The V and J genes are TRBV3-1 and TRBJ2-2; perhaps D is TRBD1 or TRBD2 (5 bases each). Germline V lookup: CDR1 LGHDT, CDR2 YNNKEL (reference sequence). V was cut by 6 bases and J by 2 bases, with 13 bases left in between. The CDR3 has 15 amino acids. Combining the CDR3 with reference TRBV3-1 and TRBJ2-2 gives the whole variable domain DTAVSQTPKYLVTQMGNDKSIKCEQNLGHDTMYWYKQDSKKFLKIMFSYNNKELIINETVPNRFSPKSPDKAHLNLHINSLELGDSAVYFCASRALGPNTGELFFGEGSRLTVL.

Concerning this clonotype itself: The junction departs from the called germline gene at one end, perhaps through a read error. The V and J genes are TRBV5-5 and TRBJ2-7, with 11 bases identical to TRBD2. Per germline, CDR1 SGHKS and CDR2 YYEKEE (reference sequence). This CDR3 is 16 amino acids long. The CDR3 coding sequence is TGCGCCAGCAGCCGAACCGGGACTAGCGGAACCTACGAGCAGTACTTC. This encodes CASSRTGTSGTYEQYF.

The CDR3 loop is CASNPGQGVADTQYF. Written as DNA, the CDR3 is TGTGCCAGCAACCCTGGACAGGGGGTTGCAGATACGCAGTATTTT. The chain joins TRBV6-2 or TRBV6-3 to TRBJ2-3, with 10 nucleotides matching TRBD1. CDR3 length: 15 amino acids. The V gene's germline CDR1 is MNHEY and CDR2 SVGEGT. V shed 7 bases and J 4 bases; nucleotides not matched to a gene: 8.

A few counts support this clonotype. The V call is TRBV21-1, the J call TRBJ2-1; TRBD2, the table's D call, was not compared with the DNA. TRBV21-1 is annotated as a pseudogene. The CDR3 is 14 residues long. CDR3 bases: TGTGCCACCAGACTAGCGGGAGGTGTAAATGAGCAGTTCTTC. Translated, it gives CATRLAGGVNEQFF.

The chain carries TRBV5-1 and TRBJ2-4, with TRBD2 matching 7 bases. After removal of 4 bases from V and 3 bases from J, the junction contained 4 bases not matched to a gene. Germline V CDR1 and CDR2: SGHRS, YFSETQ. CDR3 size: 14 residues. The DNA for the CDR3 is TGCGCCAGCAGCCTAGCGGCCCACAAAAACATTCAGTACTTC. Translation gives CASSLAAHKNIQYF.

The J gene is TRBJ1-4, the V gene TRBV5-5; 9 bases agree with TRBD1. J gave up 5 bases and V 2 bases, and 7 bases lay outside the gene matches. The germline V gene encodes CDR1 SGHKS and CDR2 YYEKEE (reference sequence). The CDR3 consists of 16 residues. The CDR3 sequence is CASSLGTGQGNEKLFF. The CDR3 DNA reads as TGTGCCAGCAGCTTAGGAACCGGACAGGGGAATGAAAAACTGTTTTTT.